A single T cell receptor (beta chain) is shown here with its context. Antigen: not known. The assay was immunoSEQ multiplex PCR, and TCRdb's table has in-frame clones only and misses some. The repertoire consists of about 980,000 clones, with about three quarters occurring once and the leading ten covering roughly 1.5%. The record originates from a study of shared clonotypes between healthy human individuals. The wider study: There were three CD4 naive, three CD4 memory, two CD8 naive and one CD8 memory plates per donor.

Study conclusions and caveats: Around 4.7% was the fraction of naive CD4 clonotypes found shared across several donors. Naive subsets tended to show greater estimated richness than memory subsets.

The CDR3 extends over 13 amino acids. With 6 bases removed from V and 5 bases from J, the gap between germline ends came to 11 bases. CDR1 and CDR2 (germline): SNHLY, FYNNEI. Donors included only healthy HIV-negative adults lacking recent acute infections or vaccinations. This receptor was identified in a man aged 18 to 30 in good health. The chain has TRBV2 and TRBJ1-3, with a tentative D call TRBD1 (5 bases). The source material was memory CD4+ T cells sorted from blood. Indicated subset: CD45RA-negative fraction. This CDR3 is CASSDSGRNTIYF. The CDR3 nucleotides read TGTGCCAGCAGCGACAGTGGCCGAAACACCATATATTTT.